This T cell receptor (beta chain) was obtained from a study of shared clonotypes between healthy human individuals. The donors were adults (healthy and HIV-negative) with no recent acute infections or vaccinations. For sorted subsets, roughly 200 ng DNA per replicate equaled around 28,000 T cell genomes. The data were produced by immunoSEQ multiplex PCR, yet TCRdb's version contains in-frame clones alone and is incomplete. Of 2,100,000 or so clones listed, approximately 94% are singletons. The sample was naive CD4+ T cells sorted from blood. Noted subset: CD45RA+ positively selected. This TCR was recovered from a man aged 18 to 29 in good health.

The CDR3 sequence: CASSSLLAGEETQYF. The CDR3 DNA is TGCGCCAGCAGCTCGCTACTAGCGGGGGAGGAGACCCAGTACTTC. V usage is TRBV5-1 and J usage is TRBJ2-5, with 11 positions matching TRBD2. This CDR3 has 15 amino acids. The trim removed 3 bases at V and 5 bases at J, leaving 6 bases unmatched. Per germline, CDR1 SGHRS and CDR2 YFSETQ.